Following are 20 T cell receptor beta chains from one sample sequenced in a study of blood T cell repertoires in COVID-19. Assay used: immunoSEQ multiplex PCR; TCRdb lists only in-frame clones, some missing. The table includes about 200,000 clones, 65% to 85% detected once. The sample comprised PBMCs or T cells enriched from blood (not recorded which). The receptors derive from a middle-aged man who had recovered from COVID-19.

The chain joins TRBV5-1 to TRBJ1-1; D gene uncertain. Looked up from germline, CDR1 is SGHRS and CDR2 is YFSETQ. V lost 7 bases and J lost 1, with 8 bases in between. This CDR3 spans 12 amino acids. CDR3 sequence (DNA): TGCGCCAGCTCTAGTGGGAACACTGAAGCTTTCTTT. Protein product: CASSSGNTEAFF. The complete variable domain, with remaining parts taken from reference TRBV5-1 and TRBJ1-1, reads KAGVTQTPRYLIKTRGQQVTLSCSPISGHRSVSWYQQTPGQGLQFLFEYFSETQRNKGNFPGRFSGRQFSNSRSEMNVSTLELGDSALYLCASSSGNTEAFFGQGTRLTVV.

The chain uses TRBV10-3 and TRBJ1-4; 7 nucleotides line up with TRBD1. The CDR3 loop spans 16 amino acids. The ends lost 2 bases at V and 5 bases at J; junction bases unmatched: 8. Per the germline V gene, CDR1 is ENHRY and CDR2 is SYGVKD. The DNA for the CDR3 is TGTGCCATCAGTGAGGTTGGGGGACAGCCGAATGAAAAACTGTTTTTT. Translation: CAISEVGGQPNEKLFF.

This clone has more than one count but fewer than ten. The gene calls are TRBV12-3 or TRBV12-4 and TRBJ1-2; TRBD1 matches at 9 bases. The V and J ends lost 10 bases and 1 base, in that order; junction bases with no gene match: 4. This CDR3 spans 13 amino acids. The CDR3 sequence: CATGTGHNYGYTF. CDR3 DNA sequence: TGTGCCACGGGGACAGGGCATAACTATGGCTACACCTTC.

This clone was detected once. The genes are TRBV7-9 and TRBJ1-2; no clear D gene. Trimming stripped 1 base from V and 4 bases from J, with 7 bases between. Germline V lookup: CDR1 SEHNR, CDR2 FQNEAQ (reference sequence). This CDR3 is 13 amino acids long. CDR3 protein: CASSLDSTYGYTF. The CDR3 coding sequence is TGTGCCAGCAGCTTAGACAGCACCTATGGCTACACCTTC.

The CDR3 DNA reads TGTGCCAGCAGGGCCGGGACTAGCGGATACGAGCAGTACTTC. Translation gives CASRAGTSGYEQYF. This sequence joins TRBV5-4 and TRBJ2-7; TRBD2 matches 11 bases. This CDR3 is built from 14 residues. Germline loops: CDR1 SGHNT, CDR2 YYREEE (reference sequence). J was trimmed by 4 bases and V by 5 bases; bases with no gene match: 5.

The CDR3 DNA follows: TGTGCCAGCAGTTACTCGAACTGTGTTCCAAATTCTGGAAACACCATATATTTT. Translated: CASSYSNCVPNSGNTIYF. The chain carries TRBV6-7 and TRBJ1-3; D uncertain. TRBV6-7 belongs to the ORF category, with a function that is uncertain. V lost 0 bases, J lost 1 base, and 16 bases lay in between. The CDR3 runs 18 residues.

The chain combines TRBV24-1 with TRBJ2-7; 7 positions agree with TRBD1. Unmatched junction bases numbered 8, after V lost 5 bases and J lost 5 bases. Germline CDR1 reads KGHDR; CDR2 reads SFDVKD. There are 14 residues in the CDR3. CDR3 residues: CATSGSGGSDEQYF. As DNA, the CDR3 is TGTGCCACCAGTGGGTCAGGGGGAAGTGACGAGCAGTACTTC.

The chain joins TRBV6-6 to TRBJ2-3; 7 positions agree with TRBD1. CDR3 length equals 19 residues. From germline, CDR1 is MNHNY and CDR2 SVGAGI (reference sequence). J lost 5 bases, V lost 5 bases, and 22 bases had no gene match. CDR3: CASSLNPGGGQRAIDTQYF. The CDR3 DNA reads as TGTGCCAGCAGTCTCAACCCAGGTGGGGGACAGAGAGCGATAGATACGCAGTATTTT.

This clone was detected only a few times. The V and J genes are TRBV28 and TRBJ1-5; D is unclear. The CDR3 covers 13 residues. Germline CDR1 MDHEN, CDR2 SYDVKM. V lost 5 bases and J 7 bases, leaving 12 bases between the germline ends. The DNA for the CDR3 is TGTGCCAGCAGTCTCGGTCGGGGACAGCCCCAGCATTTT. It yields the protein CASSLGRGQPQHF.

The rearrangement joins TRBV14 to TRBJ2-1, with TRBD2 identical over 9 bases. From germline, CDR1 is SGHDN and CDR2 FVKESK. The V segment lost 0 bases and the J segment 3 bases; nucleotides outside the gene matches: 18. The CDR3 extends over 21 amino acids. CDR3 loop: CASSQDLTKVVAGALYNEQFF. CDR3 bases: TGTGCCAGCAGCCAAGATCTAACGAAGGTAGTAGCGGGGGCCCTCTACAATGAGCAGTTCTTC.

The chain links TRBV3-1 (or the pseudogene TRBV3-2) to TRBJ1-6; no reliable D call. This CDR3 has 15 residues. From germline, CDR1 is LGHDT and CDR2 YNNKEL (reference sequence). The ends were cut back, 2 bases at V and 3 bases at J, with 8 bases in the middle. CDR3 DNA sequence: TGTGCCAGCAGCCAAAGAGCTAACTATAATTCACCCCTCCACTTT. Translated: CASSQRANYNSPLHF.

The rearrangement joins TRBV2 to TRBJ1-5; possible D gene TRBD1, 5 bases. CDR1 SNHLY and CDR2 FYNNEI come from the germline V gene. V was pared by 4 bases and J by 0 bases, with 10 bases between. This CDR3 contains 15 residues. The CDR3 loop is CASSVPGDSNQPQHF. DNA of the CDR3: TGTGCCAGCAGTGTACCGGGGGATAGCAATCAGCCCCAGCATTTT.

The genes are TRBV7-3 and TRBJ1-2, with TRBD1 matching 9 bases. Germline V lookup: CDR1 SGHTA, CDR2 FQGTGA. CDR3 length: 17 residues. The V gene end was trimmed by 0 bases and the J gene end by 0 bases; junction bases not matched to a gene: 5. The CDR3 spells CASSLTGGQGTNYGYTF. The CDR3 DNA reads TGTGCCAGCAGCTTAACGGGGGGACAGGGCACTAACTATGGCTACACCTTC.

The chain couples TRBV3-1 (or the pseudogene TRBV3-2) to TRBJ1-2, with 9 bases aligning to TRBD1. This CDR3 has 15 amino acids. Germline loops: CDR1 LGHDT, CDR2 YNNKEL (reference sequence). V was clipped by 3 bases and J by 5 bases; unmatched bases: 7. The chain's CDR3 is CASSHVDRGFYGYTF. The CDR3 DNA reads TGTGCCAGCAGCCACGTGGACAGGGGTTTTTATGGCTACACCTTC.

The chain uses TRBV6-1 and TRBJ1-2, with D possibly matching TRBD1 (6 bases). The CDR3 totals 14 residues. V was clipped by 2 bases and J by 8 bases, with 15 bases between them. Germline CDR1 reads MNHNS; CDR2 reads SASEGT. The CDR3 coding sequence is TGTGCCAGCAGTGAACGTGGGGGGGCTAACGGCTACACCTTC. Its protein product is CASSERGGANGYTF.

J is TRBJ1-2 and V is TRBV15; D not certain. V lost 0 bases to trimming and J lost 0 bases, with 8 bases between them. CDR1 LNHNV and CDR2 YYDKDF come from the germline V gene (reference sequence). The CDR3 has 15 amino acids. The CDR3 region is CATSREYPANYGYTF. For the CDR3, the DNA is TGTGCCACCAGCAGAGAGTATCCGGCTAACTATGGCTACACCTTC.

V usage is TRBV5-1 and J usage is TRBJ1-2; no reliable D call. Trimming took 7 bases from V and 3 from J, leaving 16 bases between them. CDR1 and CDR2 from the germline V gene are SGHRS and YFSETQ. The CDR3 is 14 amino acids. The CDR3 region has the DNA TGCGCCAGCTCGCCATTCCCAGATTACTATGGCTACACCTTC. It codes for CASSPFPDYYGYTF.

The chain links TRBV7-6 to TRBJ1-1; D is undetermined. Looked up from germline, CDR1 is SGHVS and CDR2 is FNYEAQ. The V and J ends lost 5 bases and 10 bases respectively, with 23 bases between them. There are 15 residues in the CDR3. CDR3 protein: CASSLIAGSTSGAFF. CDR3 in DNA: TGTGCCAGCAGCCTAATCGCGGGGTCGACAAGTGGAGCTTTCTTT.

V is TRBV12-3 or TRBV12-4 and J is TRBJ2-7; perhaps TRBD2 as D (5 bases). The V end lost 6 bases, the J end lost 3 bases, and 12 bases lay between the germline ends. The CDR3 length is 13 residues. In DNA, the CDR3 is TGTGCCAGCAGCCCCTACGGAGGCTACGAGCAGTACTTC. Translation: CASSPYGGYEQYF.

The genes are TRBV28 and TRBJ1-6; the D is unclear. Trimming removed 5 bases at V and 4 bases at J, with 12 bases between. The CDR3 covers 15 residues. CDR1 and CDR2 (germline): MDHEN, SYDVKM. CDR3 DNA: TGTGCCAGCAGTGCGACTGAGGTGTATAATTCACCCCTCCACTTT. Translation gives CASSATEVYNSPLHF.